Below, 24 T cell receptor beta chains from the same sample are listed, as sequenced in a study of cytomegalovirus exposure and HLA in healthy donors. The PCR ran on 60 Vbeta and 13 Jbeta primers. Clones were sequenced by immunoSEQ multiplex PCR, and TCRdb holds only the in-frame ones, with some missing. Among around 140,000 clones listed, almost 85% were seen once. Material for sequencing was PBMCs. Every receptor here comes from a man between 18 and 35 years old in good health and CMV-seropositive.

The chain employs TRBV5-1 and TRBJ2-5, with 10 positions matching TRBD1. The CDR3 covers 16 residues. With 4 bases clipped from V and 5 bases from J, the junction kept 11 bases outside the gene matches. The germline CDR1 and CDR2 sequences are SGHRS and YFSETQ. The CDR3 DNA reads TGCGCCAGCAGCGCCCAGACAGGGGGCGGGGGTGAGACCCAGTACTTC. Translated: CASSAQTGGGGETQYF.

The chain joins TRBV7-3 to TRBJ2-3; 11 bases map to TRBD2. The CDR3 covers 16 residues. Looked up from germline, CDR1 is SGHTA and CDR2 is FQGTGA. Unmatched junction bases numbered 8, after V lost 5 bases and J lost 4 bases. CDR3 amino acids: CASSRGLAGAADTQYF. Written as DNA, the CDR3 is TGTGCCAGCAGCCGCGGACTAGCGGGTGCCGCAGATACGCAGTATTTT.

The chain joins TRBV5-8 to TRBJ2-7, with D maybe TRBD1 (6 bases). The germline gives CDR1 SGHTS, CDR2 YDEGEE. The ends were cut back, 6 bases at V and 6 bases at J, with 19 bases in the middle. CDR3 size: 14 residues. The CDR3 is CASTYEGQGREQYF. Here the CDR3 DNA reads TGTGCCAGCACCTACGAAGGCCAGGGGCGCGAGCAGTACTTC.

This clone was picked up a small number of times. CDR3 sequence (DNA): TGTGCGGCGGAGCGGCGGGAGTGGTACACCGGGGAGCTGTTTTTT. Translating gives CAAERREWYTGELFF. The chain uses TRBV5-8 and TRBJ2-2; 7 bases map to TRBD2. Per germline, CDR1 SGHTS and CDR2 YDEGEE. This CDR3 is built from 15 residues.

The chain uses TRBV28 and TRBJ2-1; 10 nucleotides match TRBD2. Germline V gene data show CDR1 as MDHEN and CDR2 as SYDVKM. Trimming cost V 7 bases and J 7 bases; bases outside gene matches: 10. CDR3 length equals 15 residues. CDR3 bases: TGTGCCAGCAACCCGGGGACTAGCGATCGGAATGAGCAGTTCTTC. This translates into CASNPGTSDRNEQFF. The full variable domain, in which reference TRBV28 and TRBJ2-1 provide the parts outside the CDR3, is DVKVTQSSRYLVKRTGEKVFLECVQDMDHENMFWYRQDPGLGLRLIYFSYDVKMKEKGDIPEGYSVSREKKERFSLILESASTNQTSMYLCASNPGTSDRNEQFFGPGTRLTVL.

This chain links TRBV4-1 with TRBJ1-5, with 9 positions matching TRBD1. V trimming: 1 base; J trimming: 4 bases; junction bases outside the gene matches: 2. The CDR3 is 15 amino acids. Germline V gives CDR1 MGHRA, CDR2 YSYEKL. The DNA for the CDR3 is TGCGCCAGCAGCCAAGCTGGACAGGGGAATCAGCCCCAGCATTTT. Translation gives CASSQAGQGNQPQHF.

This clone was seen once. The chain combines TRBV15 with TRBJ1-1; tentatively, D is TRBD1 (6 bases). Looked up from germline, CDR1 is LNHNV and CDR2 is YYDKDF (reference sequence). V was clipped by 3 bases and J by 1 base, with 6 bases between them. The length of the CDR3 is 13 residues. The CDR3 is CATSRGANTEAFF. CDR3 sequence (DNA): TGTGCCACCAGCAGGGGGGCGAACACTGAAGCTTTCTTT.

V and J are TRBV19 and TRBJ2-7; TRBD2 agrees at 12 bases. The CDR3 loop spans 14 amino acids. J gave up 5 bases and V 6 bases, and 5 bases lay outside the gene matches. From germline, CDR1 is LNHDA and CDR2 SQIVND (reference sequence). This CDR3 is CASRDGLAGNEQYF. Here the CDR3 DNA reads TGTGCCAGTAGGGATGGACTAGCGGGAAACGAGCAGTACTTC.

The chain uses TRBV27 and TRBJ1-1; the D is unclear. The CDR3 is 15 residues long. The germline V and J ends were trimmed by 2 bases and 4 bases, with 14 bases remaining between them. From germline, CDR1 is MNHEY and CDR2 SMNVEV (reference sequence). In DNA, the CDR3 is TGTGCCAGCAGTTTAAGTCAGACATTGAGCACTGAAGCTTTCTTT. As protein: CASSLSQTLSTEAFF.

The chain couples TRBV5-1 to TRBJ2-1; tentative D call: TRBD1 (5 bases). Germline V gives CDR1 SGHRS, CDR2 YFSETQ. The CDR3 loop spans 15 amino acids. Trimming pared 2 bases from V and 0 bases from J, leaving 9 bases between. CDR3 DNA sequence: TGCGCCAGCAGCTTCAGACAGAGCTCCTACAATGAGCAGTTCTTC. It encodes CASSFRQSSYNEQFF.

The chain uses TRBV7-9 and TRBJ1-1, with D unclear. The CDR3 has 15 amino acids. Germline V lookup: CDR1 SEHNR, CDR2 FQNEAQ (reference sequence). The V end was cut by 8 bases, the J end by 7 bases, with 23 bases between. CDR3: CASQDGLGKRVEAFF. The CDR3 region has the DNA TGTGCCAGCCAGGACGGGCTAGGAAAGCGGGTTGAAGCTTTCTTT.

The chain employs TRBV2 and TRBJ2-2; maybe TRBD2 (5 bases). The CDR3 sequence is 14 residues long. The ends were cut back, 2 bases at V and 4 bases at J, with 8 bases in the middle. Germline V gene lookup returns CDR1 SNHLY and CDR2 FYNNEI. CDR3 region: CASSERGSTGELFF. CDR3 DNA: TGTGCCAGCAGTGAACGGGGTTCCACCGGGGAGCTGTTTTTT.

This chain connects TRBV28 to TRBJ2-7, with 9 bases aligning to TRBD2. Germline-derived CDR1 and CDR2 are MDHEN and SYDVKM. The CDR3 length is 14 residues. V was clipped by 6 bases and J by 1 base; unmatched bases: 4. CDR3 nucleotides: TGTGCCAGCAGGAGACTAGCGGTTTCCTACGAGCAGTACTTC. Its translation: CASRRLAVSYEQYF.

The rearrangement uses TRBV29-1 and TRBJ2-7; 10 nucleotides match TRBD1. V lost 0 bases, J lost 1 base, and 6 bases stayed unmatched. The CDR3 contains 16 residues. Germline assignment: CDR1 SQVTM and CDR2 ANQGSEA. The CDR3 coding sequence is TGCAGCGTTGAAGATCGTGGGGACAGGGGTTCCTACGAGCAGTACTTC. Translation gives CSVEDRGDRGSYEQYF.

This sequence joins TRBV7-6 and TRBJ2-7, with D perhaps matching TRBD1 (6 bases). V lost 6 bases and J lost 1, with 16 bases in between. Germline-derived CDR1 and CDR2 are SGHVS and FNYEAQ. The length of the CDR3 is 15 residues. For the CDR3, the DNA is TGTGCCAGCAGTTCTCTTGCTACAGGGTCCTACGAGCAGTACTTC. This codes for CASSSLATGSYEQYF.

The V gene is TRBV25-1, the J gene TRBJ2-2, with 8 nucleotides matching TRBD1. The CDR3 is 16 amino acids. Germline trimming cut 3 bases from V and 7 bases from J; bases unmatched to any gene: 10. Germline CDR1 reads MGHDK; CDR2 reads SYGVNS. CDR3 coding DNA: TGTGCCAGCAGTGAGACAGAGACAGGGGATATCGGGGAGCTGTTTTTT. Its translation is CASSETETGDIGELFF.

The chain combines TRBV11-2 with TRBJ2-3, with no clear D. CDR1 and CDR2 from the germline V gene are SGHAT and FQNNGV. V lost 5 bases and J 9 bases, leaving 12 bases between the germline ends. The CDR3 spans 12 residues. The DNA of the CDR3 is TGTGCCAGCAGCCCCTCAGTTAAAACGCAGTATTTT. Protein: CASSPSVKTQYF. Supplemented by reference TRBV11-2 and TRBJ2-3, the full variable domain reads EAGVAQSPRYKIIEKRQSVAFWCNPISGHATLYWYQQILGQGPKLLIQFQNNGVVDDSQLPKDRFSAERLKGVDSTLKIQPAKLEDSAVYLCASSPSVKTQYFGPGTRLTVL.

The genes are TRBV4-2 and TRBJ2-1; D is perhaps TRBD2 (6 bases). The V end lost 1 base, the J end lost 0 bases, and 16 bases lay between the germline ends. Looked up from germline, CDR1 is LGHNA and CDR2 is YNFKEQ. This CDR3 spans 18 amino acids. CDR3 amino acids: CASSQGGGSGSSYNEQFF. The CDR3 DNA is TGTGCCAGCAGCCAAGGTGGAGGTAGCGGTAGCTCCTACAATGAGCAGTTCTTC.

This CDR3 reads CASSPQGGDTEAFF. The CDR3 nucleotides are TGTGCCAGCAGCCCCCAGGGAGGGGACACTGAAGCTTTCTTT. This chain connects TRBV7-3 to TRBJ1-1; a possible D gene is TRBD1 (5 bases). V was trimmed by 5 bases and J by 3 bases, leaving 13 bases between them. This CDR3 is 14 amino acids long. CDR1 and CDR2 from the germline V gene are SGHTA and FQGTGA.

The V gene is TRBV28, the J gene TRBJ1-4, with a possible D match to TRBD1 (5 bases). This CDR3 contains 15 residues. Germline V gene data show CDR1 as MDHEN and CDR2 as SYDVKM. The ends were cut back, 1 base at V and 4 bases at J, with 10 bases in the middle. CDR3 loop: CASSLFQGGNEKLFF. The CDR3 DNA sequence: TGTGCCAGCAGTTTATTTCAGGGTGGTAATGAAAAACTGTTTTTT.

The gene calls are TRBV5-1 and TRBJ2-1; 7 bases are a match to TRBD2. V trimming: 5 bases; J trimming: 8 bases; junction bases outside the gene matches: 4. This CDR3 is built from 12 residues. Germline lookup yields CDR1 SGHRS and CDR2 YFSETQ. DNA of the CDR3: TGCGCCAGCAGTGCGGGGGAGGATGAGCAGTTCTTC. It is translated as CASSAGEDEQFF.

Regarding this clone: Other nucleotide sequences in the sample specify the same CDR3. The CDR3 coding sequence is TGTGCCACCAGCAGAGCCGGGACTAGCGGGAGCTACGAGCAGTACTTC. Translating it yields CATSRAGTSGSYEQYF. The J gene is TRBJ2-7, the V gene TRBV15, with 14 bases fitting TRBD2. CDR1 LNHNV and CDR2 YYDKDF come from the germline V gene (reference sequence). V shed 1 base and J 3 bases; nucleotides not matched to a gene: 2. The CDR3 covers 16 residues.

This rearrangement joins TRBV7-8 to TRBJ2-5, with 8 bases identical to TRBD1. CDR3 length equals 14 residues. With V trimmed by 2 bases and J by 5 bases, 4 bases remained unmatched. From germline, CDR1 is SGHVS and CDR2 FQNEAQ. The DNA for the CDR3 is TGTGCCAGCAGCTTACGTCAGGGGGCGGAGACCCAGTACTTC. It is translated as CASSLRQGAETQYF.

CDR3 DNA sequence: TGCGCCAGCAGCCGCTATAGCGAAAATGGGGAGACCCAGTACTTC. Translated: CASSRYSENGETQYF. V usage is TRBV5-1 and J usage is TRBJ2-5; weak D call: TRBD2 (5 bases). The CDR3 loop spans 15 amino acids. Trimming removed 4 bases at V and 5 bases at J, with 18 bases between. CDR1 SGHRS and CDR2 YFSETQ come from the germline V gene.